The clone carrying this TCR beta chain has more than one count but fewer than ten. The germline CDR1 and CDR2 sequences are WSHSY and SAAADI. The CDR3 is 16 residues long. V was shortened by 3 bases and J by 1 base, with 10 bases between the two germline ends. This record belongs to a study of CD8 T cells in ankylosing spondylitis. TCRdb reprocessed the 5' RACE reads with MiXCR, giving one entry per CDR3 protein. The sample has 200,000 to 300,000 distinct CDR3 sequences; roughly a tenth are singletons. V usage is TRBV10-2 and J usage is TRBJ1-6, with D unclear. Sequenced: blood, either unsorted or a sorted T cell fraction (not recorded which). This receptor was identified in a male donor with ankylosing spondylitis or in good health (not recorded which). The chain's CDR3 is CASSEKEQSYNSPLHF. The CDR3 nucleotides read TGCGCCAGCAGTGAAAAGGAACAGTCCTATAATTCACCCCTCCACTTT.